This is a list of T cell receptor beta chains from one sample in a study of blood T cell repertoires in COVID-19. Using immunoSEQ multiplex PCR, the repertoire was profiled, and TCRdb retains in-frame clones only, with some absent. The sample lists about 170,000 clones; about 88% were seen once. The sequenced sample was peripheral blood. Receptor source: a woman older than 75 with COVID-19, enrolled during active disease. Each CDR3 is given with its conserved first and last residue.

TRBV5-1	16	TRBJ2-3	CASSLSGTGDTDTQYF
TRBV2	13	TRBJ1-1	CASSESQGSEAFF
TRBV9	13	TRBJ1-2	CASSGLDRDGYTF
TRBV3-1/TRBV3-2	17	TRBJ2-7	CASSYFRPDIGSYEQYF
TRBV2	15	TRBJ2-5	CASSGSRGERETQYF
TRBV18	16	TRBJ1-4	CASSPNDRVDGEKLFF
TRBV6-5	14	TRBJ2-1	CASSIRRGYNEQFF
TRBV15	12	TRBJ1-3	CATSRGSDTIYF
TRBV27	12	TRBJ1-2	CASSLQGYGYTF
TRBV19	14	TRBJ1-6	CASSIDSVNSPLHF
TRBV28	15	TRBJ2-5	CASSLIQGDQETQYF
TRBV2	17	TRBJ1-2	CASSPKSNLQTNYGYTF
TRBV6-5	12	TRBJ1-1	CASSRTGTEAFF
TRBV7-9	15	TRBJ2-3	CASSFETGRSDTQYF
TRBV27	14	TRBJ2-7	CASSRDRGPYEQYF
TRBV5-4	14	TRBJ2-2	CASSPGQGAGELFF
TRBV18	13	TRBJ2-7	CASSPGHSYEQYF
TRBV28	16	TRBJ2-5	CASSPADSVGQETQYF
TRBV2	15	TRBJ2-5	CASRLAGQYQETQYF
TRBV10-2	16	TRBJ1-6	CASRPGQGASNSPLHF
TRBV15	17	TRBJ2-7	CATSTTGTSGSAYEQYF
TRBV11-2	19	TRBJ1-4	CASSLEGPGRVATNEKLFF
TRBV5-1	16	TRBJ1-1	CASSFQPEVGNTEAFF
TRBV28	15	TRBJ1-4	CASSLYTGGKEKLFF
TRBV20-1	14	TRBJ1-5	CSASPGTGVQPQHF
TRBV7-2	14	TRBJ2-7	CASSFLNRDHEQYF
TRBV19	15	TRBJ1-2	CASSDRGTGRYGYTF
TRBV15	19	TRBJ2-2	CATSSPFSDRGRSTGELFF
TRBV18	15	TRBJ2-1	CASSPRRRQGNEQFF
TRBV4-2	17	TRBJ2-3	CASSQDRSIVFPDTQYF
TRBV5-4	14	TRBJ2-5	CASSPQGGEETQYF
TRBV12-3/TRBV12-4	13	TRBJ1-2	CASKIQGARGYTF
TRBV7-2	16	TRBJ2-7	CASSLYLGGKSYEQYF
TRBV2	13	TRBJ2-2	CASSVEGAGELFF
TRBV28	16	TRBJ2-7	CASSLGAGGVKGEQYF
TRBV7-9	16	TRBJ2-2	CASSSGTGINTGELFF
TRBV4-1	14	TRBJ2-7	CASSQDLRLQLQYF
TRBV28	15	TRBJ1-2	CASSLASGGHYGYTF
TRBV5-4	15	TRBJ1-1	CASSSPGQGMTEAFF
TRBV5-1	14	TRBJ1-2	CASSLASGGVGYTF
TRBV11-1	14	TRBJ2-7	CASSPGYGQDEQYF
TRBV2	15	TRBJ1-5	CASRSLGNSNQPQHF
TRBV5-1	14	TRBJ1-1	CASSSQGANTEAFF
TRBV7-2	15	TRBJ1-6	CASSLERSYNSPLHF
TRBV9	14	TRBJ1-1	CASSPGGVRTEAFF
TRBV5-1	16	TRBJ2-2	CASSLYQRTNTGELFF
TRBV18	15	TRBJ1-3	CASSPPGLGGNTIYF
TRBV13	14	TRBJ1-2	CASSRRTVNYGYTF
TRBV28	13	TRBJ1-2	CASSSAGNYGYTF